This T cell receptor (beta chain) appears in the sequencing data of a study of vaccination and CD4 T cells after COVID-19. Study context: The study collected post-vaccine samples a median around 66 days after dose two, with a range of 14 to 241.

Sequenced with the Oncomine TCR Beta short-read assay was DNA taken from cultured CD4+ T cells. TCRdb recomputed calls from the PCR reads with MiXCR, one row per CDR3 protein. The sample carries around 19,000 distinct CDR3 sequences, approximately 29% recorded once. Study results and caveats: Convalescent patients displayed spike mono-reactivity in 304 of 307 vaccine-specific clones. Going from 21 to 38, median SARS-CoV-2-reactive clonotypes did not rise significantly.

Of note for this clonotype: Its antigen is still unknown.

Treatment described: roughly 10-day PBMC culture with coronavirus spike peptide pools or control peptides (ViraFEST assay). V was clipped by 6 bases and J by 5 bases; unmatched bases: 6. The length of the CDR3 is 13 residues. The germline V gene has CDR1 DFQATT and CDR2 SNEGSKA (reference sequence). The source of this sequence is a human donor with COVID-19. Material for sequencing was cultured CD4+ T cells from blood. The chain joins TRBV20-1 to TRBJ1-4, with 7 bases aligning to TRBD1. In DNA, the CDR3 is TGCAGTGCGGTGGGGGACAGAAATGAAAAACTGTTTTTT. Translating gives CSAVGDRNEKLFF.